The clone carrying this TCR beta chain was counted many times. No antigen is known for it. This sample was taken from a study of blood T cells in healthy people across ages. Primers used in a second PCR of about 6 to 11 cycles were a sample-barcoded 5' primer and a J-beta primer mix. The template-switch adaptor was a 5' adaptor with 12 random nucleotides. It tagged each cDNA molecule. TCRdb analysed the 5' RACE reads with MiXCR anew, one entry per CDR3 protein. The sample shows 630,000 or so distinct CDR3 sequences, 32% of them seen only once. Broader study findings: There was a strong correlation between TCR beta diversity and naive T cell percentage. As age increased, TCR beta diversity per million T cells fell in a roughly linear fashion.

Healthy individuals of Caucasian origin from Russia, aged 6 to 90, served as donors. The sample was blood. The clonotype was recovered from a woman older than 75 in good health.

The CDR3 DNA follows: TGTGCCAGCAGCTTGGACCCCGGGACAGACTATGGCTACACCTTC. Amino acid sequence: CASSLDPGTDYGYTF. The chain is built from TRBV7-2 and TRBJ1-2, with 7 bases aligning to TRBD1. The germline V gene encodes CDR1 SGHTA and CDR2 FQGNSA. The ends lost 3 bases at V and 3 bases at J; junction bases unmatched: 7. This CDR3 is 15 amino acids long.